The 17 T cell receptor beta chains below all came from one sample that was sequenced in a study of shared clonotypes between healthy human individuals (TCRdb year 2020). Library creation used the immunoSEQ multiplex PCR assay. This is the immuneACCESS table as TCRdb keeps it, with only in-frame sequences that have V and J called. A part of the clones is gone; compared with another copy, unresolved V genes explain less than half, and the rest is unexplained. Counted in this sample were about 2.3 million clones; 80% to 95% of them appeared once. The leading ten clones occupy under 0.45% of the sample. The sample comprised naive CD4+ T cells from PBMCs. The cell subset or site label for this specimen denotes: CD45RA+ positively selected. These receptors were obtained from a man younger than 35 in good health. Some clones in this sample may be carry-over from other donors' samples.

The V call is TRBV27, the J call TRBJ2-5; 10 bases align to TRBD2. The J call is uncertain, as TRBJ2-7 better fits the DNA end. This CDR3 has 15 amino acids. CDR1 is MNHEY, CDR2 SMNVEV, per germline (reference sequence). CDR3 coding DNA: TGTGCCAGCAGCCCCTGGGGACTAGCGATCTCCGAGCAGTACTTC. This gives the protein CASSPWGLAISEQYF.

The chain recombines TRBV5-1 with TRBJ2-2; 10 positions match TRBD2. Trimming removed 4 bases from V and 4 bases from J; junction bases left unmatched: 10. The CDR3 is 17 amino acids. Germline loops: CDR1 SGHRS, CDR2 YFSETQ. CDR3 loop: CASSLWGAGGTTGELFF. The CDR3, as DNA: TGCGCCAGCAGCCTTTGGGGAGCGGGAGGGACCACCGGGGAGCTGTTTTTT.

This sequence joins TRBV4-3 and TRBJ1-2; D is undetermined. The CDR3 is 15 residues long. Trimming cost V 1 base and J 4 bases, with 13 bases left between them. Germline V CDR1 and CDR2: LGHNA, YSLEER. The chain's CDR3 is CASSQVMGWVYGYTF. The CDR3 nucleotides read TGCGCCAGCAGCCAAGTGATGGGGTGGGTCTATGGCTACACCTTC.

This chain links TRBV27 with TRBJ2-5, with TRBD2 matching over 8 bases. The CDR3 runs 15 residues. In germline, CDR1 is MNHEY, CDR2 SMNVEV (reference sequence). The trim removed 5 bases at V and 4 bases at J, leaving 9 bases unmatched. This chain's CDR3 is CASSRPGRAVETQYF. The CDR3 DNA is TGTGCCAGCAGTAGGCCCGGGAGGGCAGTAGAGACCCAGTACTTC.

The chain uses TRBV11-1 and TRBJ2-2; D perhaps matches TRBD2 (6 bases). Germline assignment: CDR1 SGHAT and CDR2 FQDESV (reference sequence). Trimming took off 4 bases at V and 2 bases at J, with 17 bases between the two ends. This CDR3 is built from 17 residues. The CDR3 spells CASSSGYSGLNTGELFF. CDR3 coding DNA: TGTGCCAGCAGCTCGGGTTATAGCGGACTTAACACCGGGGAGCTGTTTTTT.

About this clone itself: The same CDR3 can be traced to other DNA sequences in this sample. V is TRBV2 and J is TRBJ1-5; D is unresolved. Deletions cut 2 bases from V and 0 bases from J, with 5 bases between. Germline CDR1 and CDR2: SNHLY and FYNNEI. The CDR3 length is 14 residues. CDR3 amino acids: CASSERTSNQPQHF. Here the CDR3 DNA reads TGTGCCAGCAGTGAACGGACTAGCAATCAGCCCCAGCATTTT.

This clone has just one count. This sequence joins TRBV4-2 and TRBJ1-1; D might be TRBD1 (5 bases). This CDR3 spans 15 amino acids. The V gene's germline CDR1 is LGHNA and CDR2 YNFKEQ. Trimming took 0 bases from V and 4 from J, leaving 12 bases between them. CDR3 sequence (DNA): TGTGCCAGCAGCCAAGACTCGAGGGGAGGCACTGAAGCTTTCTTT. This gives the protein CASSQDSRGGTEAFF.

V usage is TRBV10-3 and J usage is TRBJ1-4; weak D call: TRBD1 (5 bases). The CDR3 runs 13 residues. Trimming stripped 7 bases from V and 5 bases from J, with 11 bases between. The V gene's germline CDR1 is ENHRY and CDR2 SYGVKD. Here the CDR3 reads CAITRDLNEKLFF. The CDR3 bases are TGTGCCATCACCCGGGACCTAAATGAAAAACTGTTTTTT.

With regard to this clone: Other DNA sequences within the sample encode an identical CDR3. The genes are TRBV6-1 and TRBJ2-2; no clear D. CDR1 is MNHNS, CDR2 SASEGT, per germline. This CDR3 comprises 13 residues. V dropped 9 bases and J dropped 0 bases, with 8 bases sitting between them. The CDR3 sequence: CASKDSNTGELFF. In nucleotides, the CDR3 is TGTGCCAGTAAAGATTCGAACACCGGGGAGCTGTTTTTT.

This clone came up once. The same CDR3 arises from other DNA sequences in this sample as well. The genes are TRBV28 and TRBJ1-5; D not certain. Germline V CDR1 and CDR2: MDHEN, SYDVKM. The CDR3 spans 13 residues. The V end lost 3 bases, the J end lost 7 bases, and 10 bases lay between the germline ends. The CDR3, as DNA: TGTGCCAGCAGTTTTGGTGGCGCACAGCCCCAGCATTTT. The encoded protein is CASSFGGAQPQHF.

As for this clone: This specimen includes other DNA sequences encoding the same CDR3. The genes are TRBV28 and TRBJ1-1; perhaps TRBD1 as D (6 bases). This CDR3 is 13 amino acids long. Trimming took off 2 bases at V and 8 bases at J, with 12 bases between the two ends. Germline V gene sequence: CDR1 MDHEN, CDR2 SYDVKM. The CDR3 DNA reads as TGTGCCAGCAGTTTAGGGCAGGGGAGGGAAGCTTTCTTT. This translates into CASSLGQGREAFF.

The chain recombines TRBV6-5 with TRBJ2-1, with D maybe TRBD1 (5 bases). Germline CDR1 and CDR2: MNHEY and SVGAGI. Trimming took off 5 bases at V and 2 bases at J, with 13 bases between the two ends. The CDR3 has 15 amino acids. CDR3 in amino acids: CASSLNRLTYNEQFF. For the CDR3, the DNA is TGTGCCAGCAGTCTAAACAGGTTAACCTACAATGAGCAGTTCTTC.

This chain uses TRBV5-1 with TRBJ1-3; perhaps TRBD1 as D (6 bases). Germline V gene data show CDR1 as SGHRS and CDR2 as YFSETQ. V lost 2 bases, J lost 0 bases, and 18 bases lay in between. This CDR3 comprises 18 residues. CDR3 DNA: TGCGCCAGCAGCTTCACTCCCACAGGGACCAACTCTGGAAACACCATATATTTT. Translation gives CASSFTPTGTNSGNTIYF.

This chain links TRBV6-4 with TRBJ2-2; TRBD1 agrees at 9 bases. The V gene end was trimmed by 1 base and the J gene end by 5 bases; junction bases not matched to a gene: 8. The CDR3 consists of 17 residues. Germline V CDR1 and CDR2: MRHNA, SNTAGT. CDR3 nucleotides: TGTGCCAGCAGTGACTATCGTGGACAGGGGAGGACCGGGGAGCTGTTTTTT. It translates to CASSDYRGQGRTGELFF.

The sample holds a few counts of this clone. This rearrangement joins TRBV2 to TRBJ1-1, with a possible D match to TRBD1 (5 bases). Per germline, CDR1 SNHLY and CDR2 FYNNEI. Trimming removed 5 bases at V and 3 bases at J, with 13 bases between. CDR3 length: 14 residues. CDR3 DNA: TGTGCCAGCAGTTTTTACGGGGCCGACACTGAAGCTTTCTTT. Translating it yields CASSFYGADTEAFF.

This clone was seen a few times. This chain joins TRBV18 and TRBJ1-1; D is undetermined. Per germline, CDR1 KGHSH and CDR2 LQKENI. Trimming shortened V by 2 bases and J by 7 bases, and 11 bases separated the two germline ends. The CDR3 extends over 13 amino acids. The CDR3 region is CASSPEQPSEAFF. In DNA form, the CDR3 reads TGTGCCAGCTCACCAGAACAGCCCAGTGAAGCTTTCTTT.

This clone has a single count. CDR3 in amino acids: CASSLGQGKAVPNEQFF. In DNA form, the CDR3 reads TGCGCCAGCAGCTTGGGCCAGGGGAAGGCCGTCCCCAATGAGCAGTTCTTC. The chain couples TRBV5-1 to TRBJ2-1; D possibly corresponds to TRBD1 (6 bases). V was cut by 0 bases and J by 6 bases, with 19 bases left in between. The germline gives CDR1 SGHRS, CDR2 YFSETQ. This CDR3 comprises 17 residues.